The 25 T cell receptor beta chains presented below share a single source sample, sequenced in a study of CD8 T cells in Susac syndrome (dated by TCRdb to the late 2010s). The method behind the library was the immunoSEQ multiplex PCR assay. RNA was extracted using the RNeasy kit, and about 0.45 to 1 ug of the RNA was reverse transcribed with random hexamers. TCRdb itself trimmed the public reads at Q25 with fastp, ran MiXCR and retained productive beta chains. Identical CDR3 proteins give one entry, which carries the most common genes and DNA. This sample has 70,000 or so distinct CDR3 sequences in its table, and 95% of those were observed once. Around 0.25% of the sample belongs to the ten largest clones. Sequences were obtained from CD8+ T cells from PBMCs. These receptors all come from a human donor in good health.

This chain connects TRBV29-1 to TRBJ1-2, with D possibly being TRBD1 (5 bases). The V and J ends lost 0 bases and 1 base respectively, with 12 bases between them. This CDR3 spans 15 amino acids. Germline V gene sequence: CDR1 SQVTM, CDR2 ANQGSEA. CDR3 protein: CSVEEGRVDNYGYTF. The CDR3 coding sequence is TGCAGCGTTGAAGAAGGCAGGGTGGATAACTATGGCTACACCTTC.

The rearrangement links TRBV19 to TRBJ2-2; D is unclear. V lost 4 bases and J 0 bases, leaving 6 bases between the germline ends. The germline V gene has CDR1 LNHDA and CDR2 SQIVND (reference sequence). The CDR3 consists of 14 residues. The CDR3 is CASSSLPNTGELFF. CDR3 DNA: TGTGCCAGTAGTAGTCTACCGAACACCGGGGAGCTGTTTTTT.

The chain uses TRBV20-1 and TRBJ1-2, with no clear D. Germline V lookup: CDR1 DFQATT, CDR2 SNEGSKA (reference sequence). V was cut by 1 base and J by 3 bases, with 3 bases left in between. The CDR3 covers 11 residues. CDR3 residues: CSARVDYGYTF. In DNA, the CDR3 is TGCAGTGCTAGAGTCGACTATGGCTACACCTTC.

This clonotype occurred a few times. V is TRBV4-1 and J is TRBJ2-1; 7 bases are a match to TRBD1. From germline, CDR1 is MGHRA and CDR2 YSYEKL. The CDR3 covers 14 residues. J was trimmed by 4 bases and V by 4 bases; bases with no gene match: 4. The CDR3 nucleotides are TGCGCCAGCAGCCCGGGACAGTCTTACAATGAGCAGTTCTTC. Translating it yields CASSPGQSYNEQFF.

V and J are TRBV10-3 and TRBJ2-7; no reliable D call. V shed 0 bases and J shed 5 bases, with 5 bases lying between them. This CDR3 is built from 12 residues. Germline lookup yields CDR1 ENHRY and CDR2 SYGVKD. CDR3 nucleotides: TGTGCCATCAGTGAGTCGACCCACGAGCAGTACTTC. Encoded protein: CAISESTHEQYF.

The chain is built from TRBV7-9 and TRBJ2-1, with TRBD2 matching over 15 bases. CDR3 length: 16 residues. V gave up 5 bases and J gave up 11 bases; unmatched junction bases: 10. The germline V gene encodes CDR1 SEHNR and CDR2 FQNEAQ (reference sequence). Written as DNA, the CDR3 is TGTGCCAGCAGCCTATCGAGGACTAGCGGGGGGGCTCAGCAGTTCTTC. Its protein is CASSLSRTSGGAQQFF.

The rearrangement joins TRBV30 to TRBJ2-7, with 10 nucleotides matching TRBD1. V lost 5 bases and J lost 3; bases outside the gene matches: 4. Germline CDR1 GTSNPN, CDR2 SVGIG (reference sequence). There are 13 residues in the CDR3. The CDR3 bases are TGTGCCTGGGGCCGGGACAGGGGCTACGAGCAGTACTTC. This encodes CAWGRDRGYEQYF.

This clonotype was recorded once. This chain uses TRBV7-3 with TRBJ2-3; D is possibly TRBD2 (5 bases). V shed 3 bases and J shed 2 bases, with 15 bases lying between them. From germline, CDR1 is SGHTA and CDR2 FQGTGA. The CDR3 covers 16 residues. CDR3 nucleotide sequence: TGTGCCAGCAGCTTCACTTCGTTTAGCGACACAGATACGCAGTATTTT. As protein: CASSFTSFSDTDTQYF.

The DNA for the CDR3 is TGTGCCAGCAGCCTCCTCGGAGGGGTCCCCGGGGAGCTGTTTTTT. Residues: CASSLLGGVPGELFF. The chain joins TRBV7-3 to TRBJ2-2, with D maybe TRBD2 (6 bases). The CDR3 is 15 residues long. V was shortened by 5 bases and J by 6 bases, with 16 bases between the two germline ends. Germline assignment: CDR1 SGHTA and CDR2 FQGTGA.

The chain couples TRBV19 to TRBJ1-5; D is undetermined. CDR1 LNHDA and CDR2 SQIVND come from the germline V gene (reference sequence). V shed 5 bases and J shed 0 bases, with 11 bases lying between them. The CDR3 is 15 residues long. CDR3 in amino acids: CASSVDYYSNQPQHF. The CDR3 DNA is TGTGCCAGTAGTGTGGATTACTATAGCAATCAGCCCCAGCATTTT. The whole variable domain, remainder taken from reference TRBV19 and TRBJ1-5, is DGGITQSPKYLFRKEGQNVTLSCEQNLNHDAMYWYRQDPGQGLRLIYYSQIVNDFQKGDIAEGYSVSREKKESFPLTVTSAQKNPTAFYLCASSVDYYSNQPQHFGDGTRLSIL.

The V and J genes are TRBV4-1 and TRBJ2-7; TRBD1 is a possible D gene (5 bases). V lost 2 bases and J lost 2, with 7 bases in between. The CDR3 is 13 amino acids. Germline-derived CDR1 and CDR2 are MGHRA and YSYEKL. This CDR3 is CASSQRQTYEQYF. The CDR3 DNA reads as TGCGCCAGCAGCCAACGACAGACCTACGAGCAGTACTTC.

This chain uses TRBV5-6 with TRBJ1-5; D unclear. V was clipped by 0 bases and J by 6 bases, with 4 bases between them. The CDR3 is made up of 12 amino acids. CDR1 and CDR2 (germline): SGHDT, YYEEEE. CDR3 sequence reads: CASSLEGQPQHF. The CDR3 nucleotides are TGTGCCAGCAGCTTGGAGGGTCAGCCCCAGCATTTT.

This clonotype has only one observation. The genes are TRBV4-1 and TRBJ1-2; D is unresolved. The V end lost 1 base, the J end lost 10 bases, and 7 bases lay between the germline ends. Germline V gives CDR1 MGHRA, CDR2 YSYEKL. This CDR3 region has 11 residues. The CDR3 nucleotides read TGCGCCAGCAGCCAAGGGACCTACTACACCTTC. As protein: CASSQGTYYTF.

The V call is TRBV29-1, the J call TRBJ1-1; no reliable D call. The CDR3 is 10 amino acids. Germline V lookup: CDR1 SQVTM, CDR2 ANQGSEA. Trimming pared 4 bases from V and 1 base from J, leaving 1 base between. This CDR3 is CSVANTEAFF. CDR3 sequence (DNA): TGCAGCGTTGCGAACACTGAAGCTTTCTTT.

The chain employs TRBV24-1 and TRBJ2-2; D gene ambiguous. The CDR3 length is 13 residues. CDR1 is KGHDR and CDR2 is SFDVKD in the germline V gene. V was pared by 1 base and J by 7 bases, with 6 bases between. CDR3: CATSDLDIGELFF. The CDR3 DNA is TGTGCCACCAGTGATTTAGATATCGGGGAGCTGTTTTTT.

The table lists this clonotype with a count of one. The V and J genes are TRBV5-6 and TRBJ2-5, with D maybe TRBD1 (5 bases). This CDR3 region has 14 residues. The germline V and J ends were trimmed by 4 bases and 1 base, with 11 bases remaining between them. Germline lookup yields CDR1 SGHDT and CDR2 YYEEEE. The chain's CDR3 is CASSMTAAQETQYF. The CDR3 bases are TGTGCCAGCAGCATGACAGCTGCCCAAGAGACCCAGTACTTC.

V and J are TRBV28 and TRBJ1-1; no definite D call. The CDR3 is made up of 12 amino acids. V lost 3 bases, J lost 3 bases, and 5 bases lay in between. Germline-derived CDR1 and CDR2 are MDHEN and SYDVKM. The CDR3 DNA reads as TGTGCCAGCAGTTTGTTATACACTGAAGCTTTCTTT. Translating gives CASSLLYTEAFF.

The chain uses TRBV19 and TRBJ2-7, with 8 positions matching TRBD1. Germline trimming cut 3 bases from V and 2 bases from J; bases unmatched to any gene: 6. Looked up from germline, CDR1 is LNHDA and CDR2 is SQIVND (reference sequence). This CDR3 is built from 15 residues. The CDR3 DNA reads TGTGCCAGTAGTATCGGCAGGGGGCATGCCTACGAGCAGTACTTC. Encoded protein: CASSIGRGHAYEQYF.

The chain couples TRBV15 to TRBJ2-3; TRBD2 agrees at 10 bases. Germline trimming cut 5 bases from V and 1 base from J; bases unmatched to any gene: 3. Germline assignment: CDR1 LNHNV and CDR2 YYDKDF (reference sequence). This CDR3 region has 15 residues. CDR3 coding DNA: TGTGCCACCAGCCTTAGCGGGGGGCGCACAGATACGCAGTATTTT. It specifies CATSLSGGRTDTQYF.

The chain recombines TRBV12-3 or TRBV12-4 with TRBJ2-2; 10 bases line up with TRBD1. V lost 7 bases and J lost 4; bases outside the gene matches: 6. The CDR3 is made up of 15 amino acids. The CDR3 DNA reads TGTGCCAGCAATTGGGGGACAGGGGCCACCGGGGAGCTGTTTTTT. This translates into CASNWGTGATGELFF.

The rearrangement joins TRBV14 to TRBJ2-1; D unclear. Looked up from germline, CDR1 is SGHDN and CDR2 is FVKESK. V was cut by 2 bases and J by 1 base, with 12 bases left in between. The CDR3 consists of 16 residues. In DNA, the CDR3 is TGTGCCAGCAGCCAATCCCCCTGGGTGTCCTACAATGAGCAGTTCTTC. The encoded protein is CASSQSPWVSYNEQFF. The full variable domain, its missing parts supplied by reference TRBV14 and TRBJ2-1, is EAGVTQFPSHSVIEKGQTVTLRCDPISGHDNLYWYRRVMGKEIKFLLHFVKESKQDESGMPNNRFLAERTGGTYSTLKVQPAELEDSGVYFCASSQSPWVSYNEQFFGPGTRLTVL.

The chain links TRBV5-1 to TRBJ2-7; D is perhaps TRBD1 (5 bases). V was clipped by 0 bases and J by 3 bases, with 13 bases between them. Germline V gives CDR1 SGHRS, CDR2 YFSETQ. This CDR3 has 15 residues. In nucleotides, the CDR3 is TGCGCCAGCAGCTTGGCCTTGGGGCTTAGCTACGAGCAGTACTTC. This translates into CASSLALGLSYEQYF.

CDR3 nucleotide sequence: TGCAGTGCGAGAAACCGGGACAATTCATTCACAGATACGCAGTATTTT. Protein: CSARNRDNSFTDTQYF. The chain has TRBV20-1 and TRBJ2-3; tentative D call: TRBD1 (6 bases). V lost 6 bases and J 2 bases, leaving 21 bases between the germline ends. Germline V gene data show CDR1 as DFQATT and CDR2 as SNEGSKA (reference sequence). CDR3 length equals 16 residues.

The chain joins TRBV28 to TRBJ1-6; TRBD1 is a possible D gene (5 bases). Trimming took 7 bases from V and 10 from J, leaving 17 bases between them. Germline CDR1 and CDR2: MDHEN and SYDVKM. CDR3 length: 14 amino acids. CDR3 in amino acids: CASTPSRVRSPLHF. The CDR3 DNA sequence: TGTGCCAGCACCCCGAGCAGGGTACGGTCACCCCTCCACTTT.

The genes are TRBV4-2 and TRBJ1-6; 7 bases fit TRBD1. The CDR3 totals 15 residues. Trimming at V came to 1 base and at J to 9 bases, leaving 6 bases not matched to a gene. Germline CDR1 and CDR2: LGHNA and YNFKEQ. The CDR3 loop reads CASSQGKGASSPLHF. In nucleotides, the CDR3 is TGTGCCAGCAGCCAAGGCAAGGGGGCGAGTTCACCCCTCCACTTT.